The clone carrying this T cell receptor beta chain has a handful of counts. The sample belongs to a study of cytomegalovirus exposure and HLA in healthy donors. Study context: Researchers found that roughly 81% of over 350 genotyped donors fell within the Caucasian-associated ancestry cluster.

The ends were cut back, 4 bases at V and 8 bases at J, with 20 bases in the middle. CDR1 is MGHRA, CDR2 YSYEKL, per germline. The CDR3 is 16 amino acids. It was with 60 Vbeta and 13 Jbeta primers that the PCR ran. Authors' methods: Approximately 83 million unique TCR beta chains, some 11 million shared, were counted in a later analysis. Generated by immunoSEQ multiplex PCR, the TCRdb table keeps only in-frame clones and is missing some. The DNA gave D and trimming, while V, J and clone size come from that table. The table records about 130,000 clones, 65% to 85% of them present only once. The clonotype comes from a woman aged 40 to 50 in good health and CMV-seronegative. Sample: PBMCs. The chain carries TRBV4-1 and TRBJ1-4; D unclear. The CDR3 region is CASSRGQASREEKLFF. The CDR3 DNA follows: TGCGCCAGCAGCCGCGGTCAGGCCTCCCGGGAGGAAAAACTGTTTTTT.